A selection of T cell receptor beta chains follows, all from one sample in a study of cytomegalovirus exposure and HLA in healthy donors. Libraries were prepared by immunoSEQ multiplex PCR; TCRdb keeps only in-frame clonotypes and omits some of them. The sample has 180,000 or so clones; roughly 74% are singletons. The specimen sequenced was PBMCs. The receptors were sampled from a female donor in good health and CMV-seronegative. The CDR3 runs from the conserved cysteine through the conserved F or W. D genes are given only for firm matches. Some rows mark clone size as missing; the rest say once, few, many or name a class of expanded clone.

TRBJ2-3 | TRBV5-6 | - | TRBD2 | TGTGCCAGCAGCCCCGGGACTAGCGGGGTCACAGATACGCAGTATTTT | CASSPGTSGVTDTQYF
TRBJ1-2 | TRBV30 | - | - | TGTGCCTTGACCGGGGGGAACTATGGCTACACCTTC | CALTGGNYGYTF
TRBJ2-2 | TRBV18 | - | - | TGTGCCAGCTCACCAGATATTAGCGGGGAGCTGTTTTTT | CASSPDISGELFF
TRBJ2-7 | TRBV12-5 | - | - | TGTGCTAGTGGTTCCCTCGCCGGGGTCTACGAGCAGTACTTC | CASGSLAGVYEQYF
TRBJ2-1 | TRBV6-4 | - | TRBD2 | TGTGCCAGCAGCCAAGGGCGGGGGGCTAACTACAATGAGCAGTTCTTC | CASSQGRGANYNEQFF
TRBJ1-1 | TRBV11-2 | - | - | TGTGCCAGCAGCTCCACGAGGATGAACACTGAAGCTTTCTTT | CASSSTRMNTEAFF
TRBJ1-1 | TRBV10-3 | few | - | TGTGCCATCAGAGAAGGGACAACGAACACTGAAGCTTTCTTT | CAIREGTTNTEAFF
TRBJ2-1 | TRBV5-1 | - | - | TGCGCCAGCAGCCCTGGCCGTGGGGGGTATAATGAGCAGTTCTTC | CASSPGRGGYNEQFF
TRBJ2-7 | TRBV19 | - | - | TGTGCCAGTAGTCCTAGCGTCTCGACCTACGAGCAGTACTTC | CASSPSVSTYEQYF
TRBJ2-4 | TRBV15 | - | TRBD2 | TGTGCCACCAGCAGATTCACCGCGGGGGGTATAGCCAAAAACATTCAGTACTTC | CATSRFTAGGIAKNIQYF
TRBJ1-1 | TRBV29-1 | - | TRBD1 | TGCAGCGTTGAAGATTTCAGGGGGCTTTGGATCACTGAAGCTTTCTTT | CSVEDFRGLWITEAFF
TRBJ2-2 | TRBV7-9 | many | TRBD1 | TGTGCCAGCAGCTTACTCGGACAGGACAACACCGGGGAGCTGTTTTTT | CASSLLGQDNTGELFF
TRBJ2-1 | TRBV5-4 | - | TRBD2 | TGTGCCAGCAGCCCCGGACTAGCCAATGAGCAGTTCTTC | CASSPGLANEQFF
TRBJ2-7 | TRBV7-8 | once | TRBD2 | TGTGCCAGCAGCTTAGGGGGTGGCGGGAGGGCCCCGTCCTACGAGCAGTACTTC | CASSLGGGGRAPSYEQYF
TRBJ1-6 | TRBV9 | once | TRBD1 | TGTGCCAGCAGCTCGACAGGGGGCTATAATTCACCCCTCCACTTT | CASSSTGGYNSPLHF
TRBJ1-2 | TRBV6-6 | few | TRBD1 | TGTGCCAGCAGGCTATTTCAGGGGGCAGTCAACTATGGCTACACCTTC | CASRLFQGAVNYGYTF
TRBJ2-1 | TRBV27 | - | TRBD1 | TGTGCCAGCAGACAGGGGTCATACAATGAGCAGTTCTTC | CASRQGSYNEQFF
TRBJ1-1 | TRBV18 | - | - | TGTGCCAGCTCACGGGGGGGAATTCGGAACACTGAAGCTTTCTTT | CASSRGGIRNTEAFF
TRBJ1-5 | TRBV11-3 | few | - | TGTGCCAGCAGCTTAGATCACACTAATCCCCAGCATTTT | CASSLDHTNPQHF
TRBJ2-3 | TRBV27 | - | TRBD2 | TGTGCCAGCACCAAGGGGGCTAGCGGGAGGGCAACAGATACGCAGTATTTT | CASTKGASGRATDTQYF
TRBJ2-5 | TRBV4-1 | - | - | TGCGCCAGCAGCCTCCGGGGTCTGTCGGGAGTGGAGACCCAGTACTTC | CASSLRGLSGVETQYF
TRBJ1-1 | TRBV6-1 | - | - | TGTGCCAGCAGCTCGAACACTGAAGCTTTCTTT | CASSSNTEAFF
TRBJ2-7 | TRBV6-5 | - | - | TGTGCCAGCAGCCGCGGGTACGAGCAGTACTTC | CASSRGYEQYF